This T cell receptor (beta chain) derives from a study of identical twins. Only a few counts were recorded for this clonotype. Its antigen remains unidentified. Whole-study results and caveats: Model-predicted out-of-frame TCR alpha sharing fell below observed values in monozygotic twins.

MiXCR, run by TCRdb on the 5' RACE reads, gives a single entry per CDR3 protein. This sample has some 1,700,000 distinct CDR3 sequences, with about 30% found just once. The ends lost 5 bases at V and 7 bases at J; junction bases unmatched: 11. Germline CDR1 reads SEHNR; CDR2 reads FQNEAQ (reference sequence). The CDR3 totals 14 residues. The genes are TRBV7-9 and TRBJ2-7; 7 positions match TRBD1. The origin of this receptor is a newborn girl in good health. Material for sequencing was cord blood. The CDR3 DNA reads as TGTGCCAGCAGCCTCCGGGACAGAGACAATGAGCAGTACTTC. Translated: CASSLRDRDNEQYF.